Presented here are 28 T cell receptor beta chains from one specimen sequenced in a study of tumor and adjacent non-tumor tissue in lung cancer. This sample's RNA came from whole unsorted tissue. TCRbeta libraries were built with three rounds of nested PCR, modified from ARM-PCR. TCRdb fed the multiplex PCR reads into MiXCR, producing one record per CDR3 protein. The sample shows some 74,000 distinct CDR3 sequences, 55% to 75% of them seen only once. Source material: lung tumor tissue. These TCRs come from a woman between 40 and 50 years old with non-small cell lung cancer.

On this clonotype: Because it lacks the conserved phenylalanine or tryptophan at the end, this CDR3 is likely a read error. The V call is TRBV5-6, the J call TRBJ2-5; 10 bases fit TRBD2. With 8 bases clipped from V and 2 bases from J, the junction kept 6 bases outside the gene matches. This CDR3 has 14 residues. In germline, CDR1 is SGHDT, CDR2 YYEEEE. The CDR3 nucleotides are TGTGCCAGAAGCATGACTAGCGGGCAAGAGACCCAGTACTTA. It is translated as CARSMTSGQETQYL.

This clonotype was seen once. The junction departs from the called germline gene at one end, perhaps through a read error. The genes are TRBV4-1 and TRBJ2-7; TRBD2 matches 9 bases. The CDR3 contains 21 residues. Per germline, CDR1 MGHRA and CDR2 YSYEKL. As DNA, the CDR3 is TGCGCCTGCAGCCAAGAGAGATCGGCGGGAGGGCCCAAATCGACGTGCTACGAGCAGTACTTC. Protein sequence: CACSQERSAGGPKSTCYEQYF.

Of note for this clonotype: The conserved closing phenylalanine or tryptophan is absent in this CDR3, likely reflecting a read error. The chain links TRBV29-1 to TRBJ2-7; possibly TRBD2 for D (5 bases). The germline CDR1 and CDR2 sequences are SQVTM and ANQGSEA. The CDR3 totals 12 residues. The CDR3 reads CSVADGPYEQYL. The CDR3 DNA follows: TGTAGCGTTGCTGACGGACCCTACGAGCAGTACTTA.

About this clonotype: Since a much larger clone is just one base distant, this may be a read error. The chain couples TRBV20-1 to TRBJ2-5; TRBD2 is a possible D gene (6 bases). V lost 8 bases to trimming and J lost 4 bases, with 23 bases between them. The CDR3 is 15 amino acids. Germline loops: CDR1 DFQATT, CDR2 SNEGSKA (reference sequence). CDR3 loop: CSTQALVGGGETQYF. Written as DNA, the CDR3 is TGCAGTACTCAGGCCCTGGTGGGAGGCGGAGAGACCCAGTACTTC.

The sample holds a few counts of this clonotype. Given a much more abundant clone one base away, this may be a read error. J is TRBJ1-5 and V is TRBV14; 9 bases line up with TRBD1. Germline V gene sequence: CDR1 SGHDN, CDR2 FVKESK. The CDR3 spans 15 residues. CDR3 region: CVSSETGGRGQPQHF. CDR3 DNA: TGTGTCAGCAGCGAAACAGGGGGCCGGGGTCAGCCCCAGCATTTT.

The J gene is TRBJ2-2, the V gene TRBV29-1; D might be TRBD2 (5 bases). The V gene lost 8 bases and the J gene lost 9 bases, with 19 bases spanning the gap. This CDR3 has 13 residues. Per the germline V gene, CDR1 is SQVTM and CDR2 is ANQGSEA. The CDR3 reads CSIRTGMEWELFF. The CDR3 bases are TGCAGCATCCGCACCGGGATGGAGTGGGAGCTGTTTTTT.

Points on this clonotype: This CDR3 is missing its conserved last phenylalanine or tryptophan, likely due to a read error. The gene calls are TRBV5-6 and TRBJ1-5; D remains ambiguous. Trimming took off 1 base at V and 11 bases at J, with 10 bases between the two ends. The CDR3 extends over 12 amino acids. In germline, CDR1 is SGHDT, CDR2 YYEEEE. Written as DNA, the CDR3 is TGTGCCAGCAGCTTGCAAGTGGGGACCCAGCATTAT. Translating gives CASSLQVGTQHY.

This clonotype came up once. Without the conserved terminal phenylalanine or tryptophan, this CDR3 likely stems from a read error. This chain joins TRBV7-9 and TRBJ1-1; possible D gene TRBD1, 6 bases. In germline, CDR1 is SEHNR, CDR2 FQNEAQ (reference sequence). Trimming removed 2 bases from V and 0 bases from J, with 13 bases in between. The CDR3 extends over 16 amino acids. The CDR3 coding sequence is TGTGCCAGCAGCTTATGGTTTGGACAGATGAACACTGAAGCTTTCTTA. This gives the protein CASSLWFGQMNTEAFL.

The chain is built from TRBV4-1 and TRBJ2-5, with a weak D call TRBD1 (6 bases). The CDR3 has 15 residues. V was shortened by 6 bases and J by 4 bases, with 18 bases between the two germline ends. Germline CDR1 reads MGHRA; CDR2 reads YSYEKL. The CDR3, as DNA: TGCGCCAGCAGTCGAGGGTTGGGGACACGAGAGACCCAGTACTTC. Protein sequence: CASSRGLGTRETQYF.

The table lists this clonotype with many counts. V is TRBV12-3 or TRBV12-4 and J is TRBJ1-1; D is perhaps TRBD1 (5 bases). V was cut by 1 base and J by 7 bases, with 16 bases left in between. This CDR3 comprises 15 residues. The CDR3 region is CASSLDFGVRGEAFF. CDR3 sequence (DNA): TGTGCCAGCAGTTTAGACTTCGGGGTAAGGGGTGAAGCTTTCTTT.

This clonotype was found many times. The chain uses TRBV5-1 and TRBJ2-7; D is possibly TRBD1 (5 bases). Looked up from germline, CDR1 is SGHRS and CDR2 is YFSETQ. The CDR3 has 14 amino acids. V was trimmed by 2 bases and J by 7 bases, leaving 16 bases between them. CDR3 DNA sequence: TGCGCCAGCAGCTTTGACAGTACTATGAGGGAGCAGTACTTC. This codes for CASSFDSTMREQYF.

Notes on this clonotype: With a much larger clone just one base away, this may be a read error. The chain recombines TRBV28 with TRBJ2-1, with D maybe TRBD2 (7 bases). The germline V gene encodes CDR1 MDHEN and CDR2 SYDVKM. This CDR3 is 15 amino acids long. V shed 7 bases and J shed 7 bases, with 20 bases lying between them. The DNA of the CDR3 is TGTGCCAGCACTTTCGGGGGGCCAAGGAAAAATGAGCAGTTCTTC. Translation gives CASTFGGPRKNEQFF.

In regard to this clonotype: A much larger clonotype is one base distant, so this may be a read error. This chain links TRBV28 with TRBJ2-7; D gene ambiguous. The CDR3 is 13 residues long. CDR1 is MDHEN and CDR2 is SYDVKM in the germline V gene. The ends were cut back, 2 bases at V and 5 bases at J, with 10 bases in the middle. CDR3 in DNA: TGTGCCAGCAGTTTACCGATTAGCAACGAGCAGTACTTC. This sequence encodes CASSLPISNEQYF. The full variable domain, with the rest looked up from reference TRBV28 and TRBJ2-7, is DVKVTQSSRYLVKRTGEKVFLECVQDMDHENMFWYRQDPGLGLRLIYFSYDVKMKEKGDIPEGYSVSREKKERFSLILESASTNQTSMYLCASSLPISNEQYFGPGTRLTVT.

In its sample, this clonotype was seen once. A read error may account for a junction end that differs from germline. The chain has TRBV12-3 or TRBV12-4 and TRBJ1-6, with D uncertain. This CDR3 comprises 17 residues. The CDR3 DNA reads TGTACCAGCAGTTTATTGGGGAGCGCGTATGGCTTTTCACCCCTCCACTTT. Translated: CTSSLLGSAYGFSPLHF.

The CDR3 loop reads CASRAGTSGSRKTQYF. The CDR3 DNA sequence: TGTGCCAGCAGGGCCGGGACTAGCGGGAGTAGAAAGACCCAGTACTTC. The rearrangement joins TRBV2 to TRBJ2-5, with 14 bases that match TRBD2. The ends lost 6 bases at V and 6 bases at J; junction bases unmatched: 9. The length of the CDR3 is 16 residues. Per germline, CDR1 SNHLY and CDR2 FYNNEI.

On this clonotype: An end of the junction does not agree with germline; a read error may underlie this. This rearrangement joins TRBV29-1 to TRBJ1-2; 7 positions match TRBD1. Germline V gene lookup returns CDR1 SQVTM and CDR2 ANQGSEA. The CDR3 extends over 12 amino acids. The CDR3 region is CSVEGDSYGYIF. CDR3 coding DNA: TGCAGCGTTGAAGGGGACAGCTATGGTTACATCTTC. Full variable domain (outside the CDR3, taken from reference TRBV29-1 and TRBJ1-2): SAVISQKPSRDICQRGTSLTIQCQVDSQVTMMFWYRQQPGQSLTLIATANQGSEATYESGFVIDKFPISRPNLTFSTLTVSNMSPEDSSIYLCSVEGDSYGYIFGSGTRLTVV.

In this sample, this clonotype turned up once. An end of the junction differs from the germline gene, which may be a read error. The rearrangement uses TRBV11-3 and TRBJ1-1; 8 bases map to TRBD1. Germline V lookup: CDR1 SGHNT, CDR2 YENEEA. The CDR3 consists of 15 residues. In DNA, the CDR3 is TGTGCCAGCAGCCCAGGGGGCACCCGAAACATTGAAGTTTTCTTT. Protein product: CASSPGGTRNIEVFF.

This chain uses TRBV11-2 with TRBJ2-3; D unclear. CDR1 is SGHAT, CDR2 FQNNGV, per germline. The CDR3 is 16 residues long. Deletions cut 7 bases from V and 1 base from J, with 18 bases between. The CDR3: CASNTALYPRTDTQYF. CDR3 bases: TGTGCCAGCAACACTGCGCTATACCCCCGCACAGATACGCAGTATTTT.

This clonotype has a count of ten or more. CDR3 amino acids: CAWSVQGQPQHF. The CDR3 DNA reads TGTGCCTGGAGTGTACAGGGTCAGCCCCAGCATTTT. The V call is TRBV30, the J call TRBJ1-5; a weak D match, TRBD1 (6 bases). Trimming cost V 0 bases and J 6 bases, with 6 bases left between them. Germline CDR1 and CDR2: GTSNPN and SVGIG (reference sequence). This CDR3 spans 12 amino acids.

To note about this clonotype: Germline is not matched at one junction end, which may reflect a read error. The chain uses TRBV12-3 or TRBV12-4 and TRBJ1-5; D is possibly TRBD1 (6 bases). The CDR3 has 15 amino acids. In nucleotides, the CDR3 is TGTGCCAGCAGCTCCGACAGGATTAGCAATCAGCCCCATCATTTT. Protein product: CASSSDRISNQPHHF.

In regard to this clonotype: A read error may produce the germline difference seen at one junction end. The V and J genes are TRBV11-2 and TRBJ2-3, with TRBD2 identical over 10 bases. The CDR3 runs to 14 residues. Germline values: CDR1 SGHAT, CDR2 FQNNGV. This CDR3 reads CASTPQAGGDTHSF. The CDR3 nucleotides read TGTGCCAGCACCCCTCAAGCGGGGGGGGATACGCACTCTTTT.

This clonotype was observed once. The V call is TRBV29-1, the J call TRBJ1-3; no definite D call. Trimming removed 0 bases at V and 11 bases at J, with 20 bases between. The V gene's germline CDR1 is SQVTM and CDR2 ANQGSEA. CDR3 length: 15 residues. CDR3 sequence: CSVEDSPSSGSAIYF. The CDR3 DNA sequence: TGCAGCGTTGAAGATAGCCCCAGCTCTGGAAGCGCCATATATTTT.

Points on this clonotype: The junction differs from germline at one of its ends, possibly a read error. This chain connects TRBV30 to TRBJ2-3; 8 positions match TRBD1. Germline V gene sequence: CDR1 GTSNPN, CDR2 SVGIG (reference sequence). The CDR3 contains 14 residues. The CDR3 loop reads CVWSAVTGADTQYF. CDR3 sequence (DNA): TGTGTCTGGAGTGCCGTGACAGGGGCAGATACGCAGTATTTT.

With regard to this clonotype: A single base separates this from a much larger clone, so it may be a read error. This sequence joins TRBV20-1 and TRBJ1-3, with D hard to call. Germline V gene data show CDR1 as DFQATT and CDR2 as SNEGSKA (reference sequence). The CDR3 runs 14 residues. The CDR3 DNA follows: TGCAGTGCTAGAGATTACGACTCTGGAAACATCATATATTTT. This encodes CSARDYDSGNIIYF.

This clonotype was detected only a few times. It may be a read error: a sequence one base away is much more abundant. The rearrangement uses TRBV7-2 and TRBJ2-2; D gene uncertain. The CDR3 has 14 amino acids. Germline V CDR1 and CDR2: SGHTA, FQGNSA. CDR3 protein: CASSLVVRTWELFF. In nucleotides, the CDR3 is TGTGCCAGCAGCTTAGTCGTCCGCACCTGGGAGCTGTTTTTT.

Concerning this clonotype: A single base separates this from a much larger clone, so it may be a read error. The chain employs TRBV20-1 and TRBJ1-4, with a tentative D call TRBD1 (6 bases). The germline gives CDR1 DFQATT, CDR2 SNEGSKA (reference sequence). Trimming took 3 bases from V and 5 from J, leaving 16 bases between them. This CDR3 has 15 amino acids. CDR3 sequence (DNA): TGCAGTGCTAGGGCACCCGGGACACAGAATGAAAAACTGTTTTTT. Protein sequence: CSARAPGTQNEKLFF.

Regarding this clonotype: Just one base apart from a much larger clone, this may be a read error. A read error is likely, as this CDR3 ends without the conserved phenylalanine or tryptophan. CDR3 sequence reads: CASSLNGVNQPQHL. CDR3 coding DNA: TGCGCCAGCAGCTTGAACGGAGTCAATCAGCCCCAGCATTTA. The J gene is TRBJ1-5, the V gene TRBV5-1; D remains unclear. Germline assignment: CDR1 SGHRS and CDR2 YFSETQ. The CDR3 sequence is 14 residues long. V was trimmed by 1 base and J by 3 bases, leaving 8 bases between them.

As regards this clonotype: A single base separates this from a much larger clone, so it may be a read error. CDR3 region: CTSSLVGGAIFEAFF. In DNA, the CDR3 is TGTACCAGCAGCTTAGTAGGTGGGGCGATTTTTGAAGCTTTCTTT. V is TRBV7-8 and J is TRBJ1-1, with a weak D call TRBD1 (5 bases). The germline CDR1 and CDR2 sequences are SGHVS and FQNEAQ. The CDR3 spans 15 residues.